Each of the 7 T cell receptor beta chains below was sequenced from the same sample in a study of blood T cell repertoires in COVID-19. Using immunoSEQ multiplex PCR, the repertoire was profiled, and TCRdb retains in-frame clones only, with some absent. The sample carries 250,000 to 350,000 clones, around 84% recorded once. Specimen: peripheral blood. These receptor sequences come from a human donor with COVID-19, enrolled during active disease. The donor label of this sample is uncertain.

This chain connects TRBV6-1 to TRBJ1-3; 7 nucleotides align to TRBD1. The CDR3 is 14 residues long. Germline assignment: CDR1 MNHNS and CDR2 SASEGT. Trimming cost V 3 bases and J 4 bases; bases outside gene matches: 3. The CDR3: CASSELDRGNTIYF. CDR3 nucleotide sequence: TGTGCCAGCAGTGAGCTGGACAGGGGAAACACCATATATTTT.

The chain carries TRBV5-1 and TRBJ2-7; 9 bases line up with TRBD2. Germline-derived CDR1 and CDR2 are SGHRS and YFSETQ. V gave up 2 bases and J gave up 3 bases; unmatched junction bases: 9. This CDR3 region has 16 residues. CDR3 residues: CASSLVGLATVYEQYF. The CDR3 coding sequence is TGCGCCAGCAGCTTAGTTGGACTAGCGACCGTCTACGAGCAGTACTTC.

The chain couples TRBV10-1 to TRBJ2-2; 9 bases agree with TRBD2. V lost 9 bases to trimming and J lost 3 bases; unmatched junction nucleotides: 5. Germline V gene sequence: CDR1 WNHNN, CDR2 SYGVQD (reference sequence). The CDR3 totals 14 residues. The CDR3 sequence: CASKREADTGELFF. CDR3 coding DNA: TGCGCCAGTAAGCGGGAGGCTGACACCGGGGAGCTGTTTTTT.

The chain couples TRBV19 to TRBJ2-7, with TRBD1 identical over 7 bases. The CDR3 covers 15 residues. The V and J ends lost 3 bases and 0 bases, in that order; junction bases with no gene match: 5. Per germline, CDR1 LNHDA and CDR2 SQIVND (reference sequence). The DNA of the CDR3 is TGTGCCAGTAGTATGACACAGGGGCTCTCCTACGAGCAGTACTTC. It codes for CASSMTQGLSYEQYF.

The chain joins TRBV6-5 to TRBJ2-1, with 7 bases fitting TRBD2. The trim removed 2 bases at V and 7 bases at J, leaving 8 bases unmatched. Germline values: CDR1 MNHEY, CDR2 SVGAGI. The length of the CDR3 is 15 residues. CDR3 loop: CASSYEWEGRNEQFF. In DNA, the CDR3 is TGTGCCAGCAGTTACGAGTGGGAGGGCCGGAATGAGCAGTTCTTC.

The chain recombines TRBV6-5 with TRBJ2-3, with 11 bases matching TRBD2. Trimming at V came to 4 bases and at J to 4 bases, leaving 4 bases not matched to a gene. This CDR3 spans 15 amino acids. Germline lookup yields CDR1 MNHEY and CDR2 SVGAGI. The CDR3 sequence is CASSWLAGGPDTQYF. CDR3 DNA sequence: TGTGCCAGCAGTTGGCTAGCGGGAGGACCAGATACGCAGTATTTT.

This clone was observed a handful of times. The V call is TRBV30, the J call TRBJ2-1, with D maybe TRBD1 (6 bases). V was cut by 2 bases and J by 0 bases, with 11 bases left in between. CDR1 and CDR2 (germline): GTSNPN, SVGIG (reference sequence). The CDR3 runs 15 residues. CDR3: CAWSYGTSSYNEQFF. Here the CDR3 DNA reads TGTGCCTGGAGTTACGGGACAAGCTCCTACAATGAGCAGTTCTTC. The whole variable domain, filled in from reference TRBV30 and TRBJ2-1, reads SQTIHQWPATLVQPVGSPLSLECTVEGTSNPNLYWYRQAAGRGLQLLFYSVGIGQISSEVPQNLSASRPQDRQFILSSKKLLLSDSGFYLCAWSYGTSSYNEQFFGPGTRLTVL.